This T cell receptor (beta chain) was identified in a study of T-cell reconstitution after alpha-beta-depleted transplantation in children. Study observations and caveats: Alpha-beta T cells about two months after transplant reportedly derived from several hundred expanded graft clones.

From germline, CDR1 is SGHTA and CDR2 FQGNSA. The V gene lost 6 bases and the J gene lost 6 bases, with 8 bases spanning the gap. The CDR3 loop spans 11 amino acids. To note about this clonotype: Antigen unknown.

The authors prepared the TCRbeta library with unique molecular identifiers. MiXCR was run by TCRdb on the PCR reads, yielding one entry per CDR3 protein. The sample records some 440,000 distinct CDR3 sequences, around 15% being singletons. V is TRBV7-2 and J is TRBJ1-1, with D unclear. The source of this sequence is a boy younger than two who had a stem cell transplant for Wiskott-Aldrich syndrome, so the T cells may come from the graft donor. This specimen consisted of PBMCs, mostly from graft donor cells, obtained 360 days after TCRalphabeta/CD19-depleted stem cell transplant. The CDR3 sequence is CASRRVAEAFF. The CDR3 nucleotides are TGTGCCAGCAGGAGGGTCGCTGAAGCTTTCTTT.